This T cell receptor (beta chain) emerged from a study of beta chain features in type 1 diabetes. Study-level results: Shorter TCRB CDR3s, moderately but significantly so, marked every one of the four CD4+ subsets in Type 1 diabetes patients.

CDR3 length equals 14 residues. Every bit of the isolated RNA underwent reverse transcription, so sequencing read expressed TCRB transcripts. TCRdb keeps only in-frame clones here, not all; method: immunoSEQ multiplex PCR. The sample shows about 150,000 clones, roughly 9% of them seen only once. To note about this clone: The target antigen is unknown.

V gene TRBV1 combines with J gene TRBJ1-1; the table's D call, TRBD1, was not checked against the DNA. TRBV1 is labeled a pseudogene. The TCR comes from a woman aged 25 to 39 with type 1 diabetes. The sample comprised central memory CD4+ T cells from blood. The CDR3, as DNA: TGCACCAGCAGCCATTACAGGGGGAACACTGAAGCTTTCTTT. Translation: CTSSHYRGNTEAFF.